The 12 T cell receptor beta chains given below trace back to one sample, sequenced in a study of CD8+CD57+ T cells in acquired aplastic anemia. Profiles of TCR beta VDJ and CDR3 were generated from a genomic DNA template. TCRdb reprocessed the reads with MiXCR, giving one entry per CDR3 protein. The data hold approximately 130,000 distinct CDR3 sequences, with 40% to 45% observed a single time. Sequenced material: sorted CD4+, CD8+, or CD8+CD57+ T cells (not recorded which) from PBMCs. These receptors were taken from a human donor in good health, serving as a control.

This clonotype was seen more than once but under ten times. A clone one base away is much larger, so this may be a read error. The chain uses TRBV20-1 and TRBJ1-2, with D possibly matching TRBD1 (6 bases). The V gene's germline CDR1 is DFQATT and CDR2 SNEGSKA (reference sequence). This CDR3 region has 13 residues. The CDR3 sequence: CSASQGGGYGHTF. In nucleotides, the CDR3 is TGCAGTGCTAGCCAAGGGGGGGGCTATGGCCACACCTTC.

This clonotype was counted ten times or more. The rearrangement links TRBV12-3 or TRBV12-4 to TRBJ2-7; D gene ambiguous. The germline V and J ends were trimmed by 7 bases and 0 bases, with 13 bases remaining between them. This CDR3 has 14 residues. In DNA form, the CDR3 reads TGTGCCAGCACTAAGACGGGCCGCTCCTACGAGCAGTACTTC. Protein sequence: CASTKTGRSYEQYF.

This clonotype was detected ten times or more. At one end the junction does not follow the germline gene, possibly because of a read error. This chain joins TRBV6-1 and TRBJ1-5, with D unclear. Germline V gene data show CDR1 as MNHNS and CDR2 as SASEGT. CDR3 length: 15 amino acids. The CDR3 DNA sequence: TGTGCCAGCAGGGGCCAACTCGGGTACCATCAGGCCCAGCATTTT. This gives the protein CASRGQLGYHQAQHF.

The chain carries TRBV20-1 and TRBJ2-4; weak D call: TRBD1 (5 bases). Trimming left V 7 bases short and J 4 bases short, with 14 bases between. The CDR3 extends over 13 amino acids. Per germline, CDR1 DFQATT and CDR2 SNEGSKA (reference sequence). CDR3 in amino acids: CSVTGREKNIQYF. In nucleotides, the CDR3 is TGCAGTGTTACAGGCAGAGAGAAAAACATTCAGTACTTC.

This clonotype has ten or more counts. The chain employs TRBV27 and TRBJ1-2; 9 positions match TRBD1. CDR1 is MNHEY, CDR2 SMNVEV, per germline (reference sequence). J lost 13 bases, V lost 2 bases, and 5 bases had no gene match. The CDR3 extends over 12 amino acids. CDR3 sequence: CASSLTGGMATF. For the CDR3, the DNA is TGTGCCAGCAGTTTAACAGGGGGCATGGCCACCTTC.

The chain combines TRBV25-1 with TRBJ1-1; D unresolved. The V end lost 3 bases, the J end lost 1 base, and 6 bases lay between the germline ends. From germline, CDR1 is MGHDK and CDR2 SYGVNS. This CDR3 has 13 amino acids. This CDR3 reads CASSEDPNTEAFF. The DNA for the CDR3 is TGTGCCAGCAGTGAGGATCCGAACACTGAAGCTTTCTTT.

This clonotype came up many times. The chain recombines TRBV7-6 with TRBJ1-6; weak D call: TRBD1 (6 bases). The V and J ends lost 3 bases and 8 bases respectively, with 11 bases between them. The CDR3 runs to 14 residues. The germline gives CDR1 SGHVS, CDR2 FNYEAQ. The CDR3 spells CASSFGAGDSPLHF. The CDR3, as DNA: TGTGCCAGCAGCTTCGGCGCAGGGGATTCACCCCTCCACTTT.

This clonotype was recorded many times. V is TRBV29-1 and J is TRBJ2-5; 7 nucleotides match TRBD1. The V segment lost 4 bases and the J segment 1 base; nucleotides outside the gene matches: 12. The CDR3 consists of 16 residues. Looked up from germline, CDR1 is SQVTM and CDR2 is ANQGSEA. The CDR3 sequence: CSVGDRALTFQETQYF. Written as DNA, the CDR3 is TGCAGCGTTGGAGACAGGGCACTCACCTTCCAAGAGACCCAGTACTTC. Based on the CDR3 plus reference TRBV29-1 and TRBJ2-5, the full variable domain is SAVISQKPSRDICQRGTSLTIQCQVDSQVTMMFWYRQQPGQSLTLIATANQGSEATYESGFVIDKFPISRPNLTFSTLTVSNMSPEDSSIYLCSVGDRALTFQETQYFGPGTRLLVL.

The chain joins TRBV4-2 to TRBJ2-7; D not resolved. Germline loops: CDR1 LGHNA, CDR2 YNFKEQ. This CDR3 region has 13 residues. V dropped 4 bases and J dropped 2 bases, with 9 bases sitting between them. CDR3 region: CASSRLVTYEQYF. The CDR3 bases are TGTGCCAGCAGCCGCCTCGTCACCTACGAGCAGTACTTC.

This clonotype was seen at least ten times. The chain is built from TRBV3-1 and TRBJ2-3, with D possibly TRBD1 on 6 matching bases. The CDR3 is 15 residues long. Germline CDR1 is LGHDT and CDR2 is YNNKEL (reference sequence). With 4 bases removed from V and 0 bases from J, the gap between germline ends came to 11 bases. This CDR3 reads CASSRTEISTDTQYF. Here the CDR3 DNA reads TGTGCCAGCAGCCGGACAGAGATAAGCACAGATACGCAGTATTTT.

The chain recombines TRBV29-1 with TRBJ2-3, with 7 positions matching TRBD2. J gave up 6 bases and V 6 bases, and 6 bases lay outside the gene matches. Germline assignment: CDR1 SQVTM and CDR2 ANQGSEA. The CDR3 is made up of 12 amino acids. The CDR3 DNA reads as TGCAGCGTCCTGGGGGGGGGGGATACGCAGTATTTT. Protein product: CSVLGGGDTQYF.

The J gene is TRBJ2-7, the V gene TRBV2; D could derive from TRBD1 or TRBD2 (6 bases each). From germline, CDR1 is SNHLY and CDR2 FYNNEI. The CDR3 has 16 residues. V was trimmed by 2 bases and J by 4 bases, leaving 18 bases between them. Here the CDR3 reads CASSEMGGRNPYEQYF. The CDR3 nucleotides are TGTGCCAGCAGTGAAATGGGGGGCAGGAACCCATACGAGCAGTACTTC.